A selection of T cell receptor beta chains follows, all from one sample in a study of T cell repertoires in cytomegalovirus infection. TCRdb used MiXCR to reprocess the reads, holding one entry per CDR3 protein. The sample carries roughly 200,000 distinct CDR3 sequences, roughly two fifths recorded once. Their antigens remain unidentified. Here the sequenced sample was CD8+ T cells from cultured PBMCs, taken from culture after CMV antigen stimulation. These receptors all stem from a human donor in good health (CMV status not recorded). Some clones in this sample may be carry-over from other donors' samples. The CDR3 runs from the conserved cysteine through the conserved F or W. The order of the fields is CDR3 protein, V gene, J gene.

CDR3 protein: CASSALTGSYNEQFF
V gene: TRBV27
J gene: TRBJ2-1

CDR3 protein: CASGGSRAKNIQYF
V gene: TRBV6-6
J gene: TRBJ2-4

CDR3 protein: CASSLWGRTPTGYNEQFF
V gene: TRBV27
J gene: TRBJ2-1

CDR3 protein: CASSLRGGYTF
V gene: TRBV7-2
J gene: TRBJ1-2

CDR3 protein: CASLMGPEQFF
V gene: TRBV28
J gene: TRBJ2-1

CDR3 protein: CASIARGLAQTGELFF
V gene: TRBV7-4
J gene: TRBJ2-2

CDR3 protein: CASSIANEQFF
V gene: TRBV19
J gene: TRBJ2-1

CDR3 protein: CASSFGLAGASSYNEQFF
V gene: TRBV7-8
J gene: TRBJ2-1

CDR3 protein: CASSLVGDLYGYTF
V gene: TRBV13
J gene: TRBJ1-2

CDR3 protein: CASSLARKSYEQYF
V gene: TRBV28
J gene: TRBJ2-7

CDR3 protein: CATGQAAYGYTF
V gene: TRBV19
J gene: TRBJ1-2

CDR3 protein: CASIADYGYTF
V gene: TRBV6-1
J gene: TRBJ1-2

CDR3 protein: CASSLKLEVPGANVLTF
V gene: TRBV7-6
J gene: TRBJ2-6

CDR3 protein: CAIRALLAARGQNTGELFF
V gene: TRBV10-3
J gene: TRBJ2-2